The present T cell receptor (beta chain) was sequenced within a study of fetal regulatory T cell absence and autoimmunity. This clone was picked up a small number of times. The germline gives CDR1 LNHDA, CDR2 SQIVND (reference sequence). Germline trimming cut 5 bases from V and 0 bases from J; bases unmatched to any gene: 7. The CDR3 consists of 17 residues. Method: immunoSEQ multiplex PCR; TCRdb's copy keeps in-frame clones and lacks some. The sample includes approximately 94,000 clones, roughly 70% seen only once; the top ten take 2%. The TCR comes from a male donor with IPEX syndrome. The V gene is TRBV19, the J gene TRBJ2-7; 13 positions agree with TRBD2. The sequenced sample was pancreas tissue. In nucleotides, the CDR3 is TGTGCCAGTAGTCCCGGGACTAGCGGGGTCAGCTCCTACGAGCAGTACTTC. Translating it yields CASSPGTSGVSSYEQYF.